This passage covers 17 T cell receptor beta chains from one sample sequenced in a study of T-cell memory formation after mild COVID-19. TCRdb reprocessed the 5' RACE reads with MiXCR, giving one entry per CDR3 protein. Of 140,000 to 150,000 distinct CDR3 sequences in the sample, approximately 25% were seen once. The sample taken for sequencing was PBMCs or a T cell subset sorted from them (not recorded which). The receptor set was obtained from an adult woman who had mild COVID-19 (a few samples of this study predate the infection). Cell type and time point are not known.

V gene TRBV18 combines with J gene TRBJ2-7; 7 bases align to TRBD1. The CDR3 contains 16 residues. V shed 0 bases, J shed 5 bases, and the junction held 10 bases outside the gene matches. Germline CDR1 and CDR2: KGHSH and LQKENI. CDR3 DNA sequence: TGTGCCAGCTCACCACCTCCGGCACAGGGGTTAGACGAGCAGTACTTC. It encodes CASSPPPAQGLDEQYF.

This clonotype was counted between two and nine times. The gene calls are TRBV18 and TRBJ2-7; TRBD1 agrees at 7 bases. The V and J ends lost 3 bases and 3 bases, in that order; junction bases with no gene match: 11. Germline-derived CDR1 and CDR2 are KGHSH and LQKENI. The CDR3 is 16 amino acids. The CDR3 sequence is CASSPPDRISLYEQYF. CDR3 nucleotide sequence: TGTGCCAGCTCACCCCCGGACAGGATCTCACTCTACGAGCAGTACTTC.

This clonotype has only a few counts. The genes are TRBV15 and TRBJ2-3; tentative D call: TRBD1 (6 bases). V lost 4 bases, J lost 2 bases, and 10 bases lay in between. Germline values: CDR1 LNHNV, CDR2 YYDKDF (reference sequence). The CDR3 extends over 14 amino acids. CDR3: CATSIGQSTDTQYF. The DNA of the CDR3 is TGTGCCACCAGCATAGGACAGTCCACAGATACGCAGTATTTT.

The V call is TRBV27, the J call TRBJ2-3; the match to TRBD2 covers 8 bases. The CDR3 is made up of 15 amino acids. Trimming at V came to 3 bases and at J to 2 bases, leaving 4 bases not matched to a gene. Germline lookup yields CDR1 MNHEY and CDR2 SMNVEV (reference sequence). CDR3 sequence: CASSFSAGVTDTQYF. The CDR3 bases are TGTGCCAGCAGTTTTTCAGCGGGAGTCACAGATACGCAGTATTTT.

Ten or more counts support this clonotype. The chain couples TRBV12-3 or TRBV12-4 to TRBJ2-7; weak D call: TRBD1 (6 bases). This CDR3 comprises 16 residues. Trimming took 5 bases from V and 0 from J, leaving 17 bases between them. As DNA, the CDR3 is TGTGCCAGCAGTCCGTTCGACAGGACCAGCTCCTACGAGCAGTACTTC. It encodes CASSPFDRTSSYEQYF.

There are a few counts of this clonotype. The V call is TRBV5-1, the J call TRBJ2-7; D gene ambiguous. Trimming shortened V by 2 bases and J by 3 bases, and 9 bases separated the two germline ends. In germline, CDR1 is SGHRS, CDR2 YFSETQ. The CDR3 totals 13 residues. The CDR3 DNA reads TGCGCCAGCAGCTTTACGAGCCTCTACGAGCAGTACTTC. Its translation is CASSFTSLYEQYF.

The V gene is TRBV7-8, the J gene TRBJ2-7; 11 bases are a match to TRBD2. The J segment lost 0 bases and the V segment lost 5 bases, leaving 3 bases of the junction unmatched. The CDR3 is 15 residues long. Germline CDR1 and CDR2: SGHVS and FQNEAQ. The CDR3 spells CASSKTSGASYEQYF. CDR3 sequence (DNA): TGTGCCAGCAGCAAGACTAGCGGGGCCTCCTACGAGCAGTACTTC.

This chain joins TRBV24-1 and TRBJ2-1, with no clear D. The CDR3 has 12 amino acids. Germline CDR1 and CDR2: KGHDR and SFDVKD. V was clipped by 10 bases and J by 7 bases, with 13 bases between them. As DNA, the CDR3 is TGTGCCACGTCCGGCGGATTGAATGAGCAGTTCTTC. As protein: CATSGGLNEQFF.

The V call is TRBV5-1, the J call TRBJ1-4, with TRBD1 as a possible D gene (5 bases). The length of the CDR3 is 15 residues. Trimming took 0 bases from V and 8 from J, leaving 14 bases between them. Germline-derived CDR1 and CDR2 are SGHRS and YFSETQ. The CDR3 DNA sequence: TGCGCCAGCAGCTTGGAGGTTAGGGGTATCGAAAAACTGTTTTTT. This translates into CASSLEVRGIEKLFF.

The chain has TRBV5-1 and TRBJ1-1; 9 bases map to TRBD1. V shed 4 bases, J shed 6 bases, and the junction held 10 bases outside the gene matches. The CDR3 consists of 15 residues. The germline V gene has CDR1 SGHRS and CDR2 YFSETQ. The CDR3 reads CASSLGTGRLSEAFF. CDR3 coding DNA: TGCGCCAGCAGCCTGGGGACAGGGAGGCTCTCTGAAGCTTTCTTT.

V is TRBV20-1 and J is TRBJ1-6; possible D gene TRBD1, 5 bases. The CDR3 loop spans 17 amino acids. V dropped 6 bases and J dropped 0 bases, with 18 bases sitting between them. Germline V gives CDR1 DFQATT, CDR2 SNEGSKA (reference sequence). The CDR3 protein is CSASPGLKSSYNSPLHF. The CDR3 region has the DNA TGCAGTGCGTCTCCGGGACTCAAGAGCTCCTATAATTCACCCCTCCACTTT.

The V call is TRBV7-9, the J call TRBJ2-1, with D possibly being TRBD1 (6 bases). The CDR3 loop spans 14 amino acids. V lost 4 bases and J 14 bases, leaving 21 bases between the germline ends. Germline V gene sequence: CDR1 SEHNR, CDR2 FQNEAQ (reference sequence). The CDR3 coding sequence is TGTGCCAGCAGCTCCATCGACAGGCTAGCTCCGAAGTTCTTC. Translated: CASSSIDRLAPKFF.

In its sample, this clonotype was seen a few times. The rearrangement uses TRBV4-1 and TRBJ2-5, with a tentative D call TRBD2 (6 bases). The germline V gene has CDR1 MGHRA and CDR2 YSYEKL. The V end lost 1 base, the J end lost 5 bases, and 14 bases lay between the germline ends. CDR3 length: 15 amino acids. In DNA, the CDR3 is TGCGCCAGCAGCCAAGTGGGTCGGGGGTTGGAGACCCAGTACTTC. It specifies CASSQVGRGLETQYF.

This clonotype has more than one count but fewer than ten. V and J are TRBV12-3 or TRBV12-4 and TRBJ2-1; D uncertain. Trimming took 6 bases from V and 8 from J, leaving 14 bases between them. The CDR3 extends over 13 amino acids. DNA of the CDR3: TGTGCCAGCAGCCGTAATAAGGGCTATGAGCAGTTCTTC. Translated: CASSRNKGYEQFF.

The DNA of the CDR3 is TGTGCCAGCAAAACCGACGAGGGCTCCTACGAGCAGTACTTC. Its translation is CASKTDEGSYEQYF. The chain carries TRBV6-2 or TRBV6-3 and TRBJ2-7; possibly TRBD2 for D (5 bases). The CDR3 totals 14 residues. CDR1 and CDR2 from the germline V gene are MNHEY and SVGEGT. V lost 7 bases to trimming and J lost 0 bases, with 13 bases between them.

This clonotype was detected once. This CDR3 is CASSVGGDRTDTQYF. The DNA of the CDR3 is TGTGCCAGCAGCGTCGGGGGGGATAGAACAGATACGCAGTATTTT. The genes are TRBV9 and TRBJ2-3, with 8 bases fitting TRBD2. Per germline, CDR1 SGDLS and CDR2 YYNGEE. This CDR3 region has 15 residues. Trimming removed 2 bases from V and 3 bases from J; junction bases left unmatched: 5.

The sample holds a few counts of this clonotype. This chain uses TRBV27 with TRBJ2-3; D is unclear. Germline lookup yields CDR1 MNHEY and CDR2 SMNVEV (reference sequence). Trimming pared 3 bases from V and 0 bases from J, leaving 19 bases between. The CDR3 sequence is 18 residues long. This CDR3 reads CASSFYPWGASSTDTQYF. DNA of the CDR3: TGTGCCAGCAGTTTTTACCCGTGGGGTGCCTCTAGCACAGATACGCAGTATTTT.